These 20 T cell receptor beta chains were sequenced from one sample in a study of molecular identifiers for immune sequencing clone quantification. Each CDR3 protein gets one entry after TCRdb re-called the PCR reads with MiXCR. The sample lists over 550,000 distinct CDR3 sequences, approximately 24% occurring once. Sequences were obtained from naive CD8+ T cells from blood, with Jurkat cell RNA spiked in. Subset reported: FACS-sorted CD8+CD4-CCR7+CD45RA+ naive T cells. The receptors here all came from a human donor in good health. Some libraries in this study had Jurkat cell RNA spiked in.

To note about this clonotype: At one boundary the junction diverges from the germline segment, which might be a read error. The chain has TRBV30 and TRBJ2-7; D gene ambiguous. CDR1 is GTSNPN, CDR2 SVGIG, per germline (reference sequence). This CDR3 contains 13 residues. CDR3 region: CAWSSSSAYGQYF. In nucleotides, the CDR3 is TGTGCCTGGAGTTCGTCTTCCGCGTACGGGCAGTACTTC. Filled out from reference TRBV30 and TRBJ2-7, the complete variable domain reads SQTIHQWPATLVQPVGSPLSLECTVEGTSNPNLYWYRQAAGRGLQLLFYSVGIGQISSEVPQNLSASRPQDRQFILSSKKLLLSDSGFYLCAWSSSSAYGQYFGPGTRLTVT.

At least ten counts were recorded for this clonotype. V usage is TRBV24-1 and J usage is TRBJ2-3; 9 positions match TRBD2. The CDR3 totals 16 residues. CDR1 and CDR2 from the germline V gene are KGHDR and SFDVKD. Trimming at V came to 4 bases and at J to 6 bases, leaving 10 bases not matched to a gene. The CDR3 DNA reads as TGTGCCACCAGTGACCCTAGCGGGGCTCCTTATGATACGCAGTATTTT. Protein product: CATSDPSGAPYDTQYF.

This chain uses TRBV12-5 with TRBJ2-7; 9 nucleotides match TRBD2. V trimming: 6 bases; J trimming: 6 bases; junction bases outside the gene matches: 9. The CDR3 runs to 14 residues. The germline gives CDR1 LGHNT, CDR2 FRNRAP. CDR3: CASGLYGTSTEQYF. The DNA for the CDR3 is TGTGCTAGTGGCCTCTATGGGACTAGCACCGAGCAGTACTTC.

The chain has TRBV7-9 and TRBJ2-1; D is possibly TRBD1 or TRBD2 (5 bases each). The V gene's germline CDR1 is SEHNR and CDR2 FQNEAQ (reference sequence). V was cut by 5 bases and J by 10 bases, with 15 bases left in between. The CDR3 extends over 13 amino acids. CDR3 DNA: TGTGCCAGCAGCCCAAACGTTGGGGACGAGCAGTTCTTC. Its protein is CASSPNVGDEQFF.

This clonotype was seen only a few times. A read error may explain this, as a much larger clone is one base away. The V gene is TRBV19, the J gene TRBJ2-7; D possibly corresponds to TRBD2 (5 bases). The CDR3 extends over 13 amino acids. Looked up from germline, CDR1 is LNHDA and CDR2 is SQIVND (reference sequence). The CDR3, as DNA: TGTGCCAGTAGTATCATTTCCGGAGGCGAGCAGCACTTC. It codes for CASSIISGGEQHF.

As to this clonotype: Here the CDR3 omits its conserved ending phenylalanine or tryptophan, so a read error is the likely source. The chain is built from TRBV2 and TRBJ2-3; TRBD1 matches at 8 bases. The CDR3 extends over 15 amino acids. V lost 5 bases to trimming and J lost 2 bases; unmatched junction nucleotides: 6. Germline lookup yields CDR1 SNHLY and CDR2 FYNNEI. CDR3 in DNA: TGTGCCAGCAGTCCCGGACAGGGCCTCACAGATACGCAGTATTAT. Its protein is CASSPGQGLTDTQYY.

The V call is TRBV6-5, the J call TRBJ2-3, with 9 bases matching TRBD2. Germline V gives CDR1 MNHEY, CDR2 SVGAGI. Unmatched junction bases numbered 7, after V lost 5 bases and J lost 4 bases. The CDR3 spans 15 residues. As DNA, the CDR3 is TGTGCCAGCAGTACTCTAGCGGGGCCTGCAGATACGCAGTATTTT. It translates to CASSTLAGPADTQYF.

This clonotype was observed a few times. V usage is TRBV28 and J usage is TRBJ2-2; TRBD2 matches 7 bases. CDR1 MDHEN and CDR2 SYDVKM come from the germline V gene. After removal of 10 bases from V and 7 bases from J, the junction contained 3 bases not matched to a gene. The CDR3 extends over 11 amino acids. DNA for the CDR3: TGTGCCACCTGGGGGGGCGGGGAGCTGTTTTTT. Amino acids: CATWGGGELFF.

This clonotype appeared many times. V gene TRBV9 combines with J gene TRBJ2-1, with D hard to call. This CDR3 has 11 residues. Germline CDR1 is SGDLS and CDR2 is YYNGEE. Trimming took 2 bases from V and 8 from J, leaving 5 bases between them. The CDR3 DNA sequence: TGTGCCAGCAGCGTCGGTGATGAGCAGTTCTTC. As protein: CASSVGDEQFF.

For this clonotype: One end of the junction does not line up with germline, which may come from a read error. The gene calls are TRBV5-3 and TRBJ1-4; TRBD1 agrees at 7 bases. TRBV5-3 is reported as an ORF; its role is uncertain. The CDR3 covers 15 residues. The CDR3 loop reads CASSLGDRRNEKLFF. In nucleotides, the CDR3 is TGTGCCAGCAGCTTGGGGGACAGACGAAATGAAAAACTGTTTTTT.

There are many counts of this clonotype. This chain uses TRBV4-3 with TRBJ1-3; possibly TRBD1 for D (5 bases). Trimming left V 0 bases short and J 4 bases short, with 13 bases between. The CDR3 length is 16 residues. Germline V gives CDR1 LGHNA, CDR2 YSLEER. The DNA for the CDR3 is TGCGCCAGCAGCCAAGATAAGGGGACCTACGGAAACACCATATATTTT. Its protein is CASSQDKGTYGNTIYF.

The chain carries TRBV20-1 and TRBJ1-1; no clear D. V was pared by 5 bases and J by 0 bases, with 19 bases between. This CDR3 is built from 16 residues. CDR1 and CDR2 from the germline V gene are DFQATT and SNEGSKA (reference sequence). CDR3 coding DNA: TGCAGTGCTCCCGAGGGCAAGGCCCCCTTGAACACTGAAGCTTTCTTT. This sequence encodes CSAPEGKAPLNTEAFF.

The rearrangement links TRBV20-1 to TRBJ1-5; TRBD1 might be the D (5 bases). The CDR3 is 16 residues long. Germline-derived CDR1 and CDR2 are DFQATT and SNEGSKA (reference sequence). V gave up 7 bases and J gave up 0 bases, with 19 bases separating them. This chain's CDR3 is CSVPGPGHSSNQPQHF. The CDR3 bases are TGCAGTGTCCCCGGCCCGGGGCACTCTAGCAATCAGCCCCAGCATTTT.

In this sample, this clonotype turned up many times. V is TRBV6-1 and J is TRBJ1-5; D might be TRBD1 (5 bases). Between the trimmed V and J ends, which lost 1 base and 0 bases, there was a span of 10 bases. In germline, CDR1 is MNHNS, CDR2 SASEGT. The CDR3 loop spans 16 amino acids. For the CDR3, the DNA is TGTGCCAGCAGTGAAGGACAGCCTTATAGCAATCAGCCCCAGCATTTT. Its translation: CASSEGQPYSNQPQHF.

Comment on this clonotype: Just one base apart from a much larger clone, this may be a read error. The conserved closing phenylalanine or tryptophan is absent in this CDR3, likely reflecting a read error. V gene TRBV6-5 combines with J gene TRBJ1-1; TRBD1 matches 8 bases. The germline V gene has CDR1 MNHEY and CDR2 SVGAGI. This CDR3 is 14 amino acids long. The J segment lost 4 bases and the V segment lost 10 bases, leaving 11 bases of the junction unmatched. The CDR3 nucleotides read TGTGCCACCCTACGACAGGGGTTAATCACTGAAGCTTTCCTT. It translates to CATLRQGLITEAFL.

This chain links TRBV9 with TRBJ2-2; D might be TRBD1 or TRBD2, each matching 5 bases. Trimming cost V 0 bases and J 8 bases, with 8 bases left between them. The germline V gene encodes CDR1 SGDLS and CDR2 YYNGEE. This CDR3 is built from 13 residues. Here the CDR3 reads CASSVGGVGELFF. DNA of the CDR3: TGTGCCAGCAGCGTAGGAGGGGTGGGGGAGCTGTTTTTT.

This clonotype came up many times. This chain links TRBV28 with TRBJ1-5, with D hard to call. Deletions cut 1 base from V and 5 bases from J, with 12 bases between. The CDR3 is 15 amino acids. CDR1 and CDR2 from the germline V gene are MDHEN and SYDVKM. CDR3 sequence: CASSLFGRTDQPQHF. CDR3 sequence (DNA): TGTGCCAGCAGTTTATTCGGGAGGACCGATCAGCCCCAGCATTTT.

This chain uses TRBV9 with TRBJ1-6, with D tentatively TRBD1 (5 bases). Trimming left V 0 bases short and J 9 bases short, with 19 bases between. The length of the CDR3 is 17 residues. Per the germline V gene, CDR1 is SGDLS and CDR2 is YYNGEE. CDR3 coding DNA: TGTGCCAGCAGCGTAGAAAGTTCGGGGCAGTTAGGTTCACCCCTCCACTTT. Translating it yields CASSVESSGQLGSPLHF.

This clonotype has a handful of counts. The V and J genes are TRBV3-1 and TRBJ2-2; 9 bases match TRBD2. The CDR3 covers 16 residues. With V trimmed by 4 bases and J by 5 bases, 8 bases remained unmatched. Germline CDR1 reads LGHDT; CDR2 reads YNNKEL (reference sequence). This chain's CDR3 is CASSPIGAGGTGELFF. In DNA form, the CDR3 reads TGTGCCAGCAGCCCCATCGGGGCGGGGGGGACCGGGGAGCTGTTTTTT. The full variable domain, completed using reference TRBV3-1 and TRBJ2-2, is DTAVSQTPKYLVTQMGNDKSIKCEQNLGHDTMYWYKQDSKKFLKIMFSYNNKELIINETVPNRFSPKSPDKAHLNLHINSLELGDSAVYFCASSPIGAGGTGELFFGEGSRLTVL.

The sample holds many counts of this clonotype. This chain connects TRBV2 to TRBJ1-4; D gene uncertain. The CDR3 contains 16 residues. V lost 1 base and J 0 bases, leaving 9 bases between the germline ends. CDR1 SNHLY and CDR2 FYNNEI come from the germline V gene. CDR3 amino acids: CASSEGTTATNEKLFF. DNA for the CDR3: TGTGCCAGCAGTGAAGGAACCACAGCAACTAATGAAAAACTGTTTTTT.